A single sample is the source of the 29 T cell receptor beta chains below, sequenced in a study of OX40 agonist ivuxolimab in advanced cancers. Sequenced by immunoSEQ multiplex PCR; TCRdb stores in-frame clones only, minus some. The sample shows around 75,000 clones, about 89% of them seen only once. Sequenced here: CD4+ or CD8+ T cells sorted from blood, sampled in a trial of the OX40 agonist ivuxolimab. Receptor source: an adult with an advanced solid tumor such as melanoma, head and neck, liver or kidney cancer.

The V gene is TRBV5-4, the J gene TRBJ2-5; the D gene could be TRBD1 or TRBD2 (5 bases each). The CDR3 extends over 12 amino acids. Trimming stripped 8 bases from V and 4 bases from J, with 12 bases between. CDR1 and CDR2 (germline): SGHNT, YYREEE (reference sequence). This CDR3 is CASWGAGETQYF. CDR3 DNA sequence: TGTGCCAGTTGGGGCGCGGGAGAGACCCAGTACTTC.

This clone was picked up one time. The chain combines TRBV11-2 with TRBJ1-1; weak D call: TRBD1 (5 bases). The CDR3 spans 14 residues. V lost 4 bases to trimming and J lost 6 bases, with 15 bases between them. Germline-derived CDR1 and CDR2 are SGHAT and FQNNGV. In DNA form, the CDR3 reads TGTGCCAGCAGCTCACAGAAGGGGTTGCCTGAAGCTTTCTTT. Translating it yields CASSSQKGLPEAFF. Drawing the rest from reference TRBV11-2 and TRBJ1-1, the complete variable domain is EAGVAQSPRYKIIEKRQSVAFWCNPISGHATLYWYQQILGQGPKLLIQFQNNGVVDDSQLPKDRFSAERLKGVDSTLKIQPAKLEDSAVYLCASSSQKGLPEAFFGQGTRLTVV.

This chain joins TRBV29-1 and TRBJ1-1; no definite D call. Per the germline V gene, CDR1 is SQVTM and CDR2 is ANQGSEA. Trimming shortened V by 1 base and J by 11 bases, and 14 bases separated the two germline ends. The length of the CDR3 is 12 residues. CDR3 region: CSVEVRGNNAFF. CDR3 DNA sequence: TGCAGCGTTGAAGTGAGAGGGAATAACGCTTTCTTT.

Here the CDR3 DNA reads TGTGCCAGCAGTCGACACGACTACACCTTC. Its protein is CASSRHDYTF. The chain has TRBV28 and TRBJ1-2; no clear D gene. CDR1 and CDR2 (germline): MDHEN, SYDVKM. V gave up 5 bases and J gave up 10 bases, with 8 bases separating them. The CDR3 spans 10 residues.

Here the CDR3 reads CASSRSGGTAFRETQYF. The CDR3, as DNA: TGTGCCAGCAGCCGTAGCGGGGGAACCGCCTTTAGAGAGACCCAGTACTTC. The chain employs TRBV7-9 and TRBJ2-5; 9 nucleotides align to TRBD2. The CDR3 runs to 17 residues. Germline V gene lookup returns CDR1 SEHNR and CDR2 FQNEAQ (reference sequence). The ends lost 5 bases at V and 4 bases at J; junction bases unmatched: 14. The full variable domain, rest sourced from reference TRBV7-9 and TRBJ2-5, is DTGVSQNPRHKITKRGQNVTFRCDPISEHNRLYWYRQTLGQGPEFLTYFQNEAQLEKSRLLSDRFSAERPKGSFSTLEIQRTEQGDSAMYLCASSRSGGTAFRETQYFGPGTRLLVL.

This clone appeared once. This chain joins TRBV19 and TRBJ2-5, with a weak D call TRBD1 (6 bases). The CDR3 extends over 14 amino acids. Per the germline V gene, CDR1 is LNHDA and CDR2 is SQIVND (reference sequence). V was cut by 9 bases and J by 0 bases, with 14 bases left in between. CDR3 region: CARGLGQHQETQYF. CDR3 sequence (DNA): TGTGCCAGGGGCCTGGGACAACACCAAGAGACCCAGTACTTC.

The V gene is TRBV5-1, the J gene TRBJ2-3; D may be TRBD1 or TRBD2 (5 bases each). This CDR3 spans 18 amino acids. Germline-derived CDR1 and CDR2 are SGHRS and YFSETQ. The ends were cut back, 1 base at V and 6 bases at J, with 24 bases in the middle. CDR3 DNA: TGCGCCAGCAGCTTGACGGCGCCCACTGTCGGGACCTCCGATACGCAGTATTTT. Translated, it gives CASSLTAPTVGTSDTQYF. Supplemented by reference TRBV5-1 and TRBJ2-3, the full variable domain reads KAGVTQTPRYLIKTRGQQVTLSCSPISGHRSVSWYQQTPGQGLQFLFEYFSETQRNKGNFPGRFSGRQFSNSRSEMNVSTLELGDSALYLCASSLTAPTVGTSDTQYFGPGTRLTVL.

CDR3 in DNA: TGCGCCAGCGTAAAAGGGCTTGGGGGGAATGAGCAGTTCTTC. As protein: CASVKGLGGNEQFF. The chain couples TRBV5-1 to TRBJ2-1; D is perhaps TRBD2 (6 bases). Germline CDR1 SGHRS, CDR2 YFSETQ. The CDR3 loop spans 14 amino acids. V was pared by 7 bases and J by 7 bases, with 18 bases between. Together with reference TRBV5-1 and TRBJ2-1, the CDR3 gives the full variable domain: KAGVTQTPRYLIKTRGQQVTLSCSPISGHRSVSWYQQTPGQGLQFLFEYFSETQRNKGNFPGRFSGRQFSNSRSEMNVSTLELGDSALYLCASVKGLGGNEQFFGPGTRLTVL.

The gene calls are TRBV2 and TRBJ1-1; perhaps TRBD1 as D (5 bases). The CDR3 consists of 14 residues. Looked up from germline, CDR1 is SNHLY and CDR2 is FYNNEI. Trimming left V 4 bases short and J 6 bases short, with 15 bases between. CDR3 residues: CASSVQGNSAEAFF. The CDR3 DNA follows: TGTGCCAGCAGTGTGCAGGGAAATTCGGCTGAAGCTTTCTTT.

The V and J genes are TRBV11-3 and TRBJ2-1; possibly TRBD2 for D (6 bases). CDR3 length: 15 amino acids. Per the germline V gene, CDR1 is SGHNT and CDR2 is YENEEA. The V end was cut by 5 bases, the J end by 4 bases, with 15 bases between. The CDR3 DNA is TGTGCCAGCAGCCCAGGAGGGCGATCTTACAATGAGCAGTTCTTC. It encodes CASSPGGRSYNEQFF.

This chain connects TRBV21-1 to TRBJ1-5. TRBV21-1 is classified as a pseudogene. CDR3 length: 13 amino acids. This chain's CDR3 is CASSKELNQPQHF. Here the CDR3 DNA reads TGTGCCAGCAGCAAAGAGTTGAATCAGCCCCAGCATTTT.

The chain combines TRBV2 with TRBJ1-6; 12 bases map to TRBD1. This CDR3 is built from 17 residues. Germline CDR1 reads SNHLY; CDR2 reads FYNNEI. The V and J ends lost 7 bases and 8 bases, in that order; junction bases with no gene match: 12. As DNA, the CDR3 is TGTGCCAGCACGGGACAGGGGGCTCTAAGGTATTATTCACCCCTCCACTTT. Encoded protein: CASTGQGALRYYSPLHF.

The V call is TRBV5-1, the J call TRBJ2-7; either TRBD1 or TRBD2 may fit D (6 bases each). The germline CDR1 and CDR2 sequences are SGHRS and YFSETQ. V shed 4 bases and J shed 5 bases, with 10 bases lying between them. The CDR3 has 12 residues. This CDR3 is CASSVGGNEQYF. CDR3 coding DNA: TGCGCCAGCAGCGTAGGGGGGAACGAGCAGTACTTC. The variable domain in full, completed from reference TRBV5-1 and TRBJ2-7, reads KAGVTQTPRYLIKTRGQQVTLSCSPISGHRSVSWYQQTPGQGLQFLFEYFSETQRNKGNFPGRFSGRQFSNSRSEMNVSTLELGDSALYLCASSVGGNEQYFGPGTRLTVT.

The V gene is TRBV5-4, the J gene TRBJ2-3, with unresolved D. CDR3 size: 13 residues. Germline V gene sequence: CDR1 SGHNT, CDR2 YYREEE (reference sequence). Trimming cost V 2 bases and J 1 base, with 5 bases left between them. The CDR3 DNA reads TGTGCCAGCAGCTTTCCGGGCACAGATACGCAGTATTTT. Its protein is CASSFPGTDTQYF.

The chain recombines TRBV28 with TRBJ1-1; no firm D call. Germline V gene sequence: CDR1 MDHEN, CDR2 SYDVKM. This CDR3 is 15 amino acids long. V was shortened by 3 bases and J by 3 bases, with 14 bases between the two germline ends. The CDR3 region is CASSLTLHRYTEAFF. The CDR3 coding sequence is TGTGCCAGCAGTTTGACCCTTCACCGCTACACTGAAGCTTTCTTT.

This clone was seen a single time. CDR3 sequence reads: CASSLVGGTGNTIYF. DNA of the CDR3: TGCGCCAGCAGCTTAGTGGGGGGCACCGGAAACACCATATATTTT. The rearrangement joins TRBV5-1 to TRBJ1-3, with a tentative D call TRBD1 (6 bases). In germline, CDR1 is SGHRS, CDR2 YFSETQ. Trimming stripped 2 bases from V and 4 bases from J, with 13 bases between. The CDR3 contains 15 residues.

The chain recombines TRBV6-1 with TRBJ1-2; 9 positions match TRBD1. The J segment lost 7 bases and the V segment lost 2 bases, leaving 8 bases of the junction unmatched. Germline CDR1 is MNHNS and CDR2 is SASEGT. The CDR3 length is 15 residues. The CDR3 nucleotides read TGTGCCAGCAGTGAACGAGGGACAGGGAGACCTGGCTACACCTTC. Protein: CASSERGTGRPGYTF.

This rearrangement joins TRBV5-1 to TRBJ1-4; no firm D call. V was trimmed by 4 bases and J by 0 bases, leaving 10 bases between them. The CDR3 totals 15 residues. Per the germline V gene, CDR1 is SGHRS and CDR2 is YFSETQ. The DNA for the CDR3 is TGCGCCAGCAGCCTAACACCTGCAACTAATGAAAAACTGTTTTTT. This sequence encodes CASSLTPATNEKLFF.

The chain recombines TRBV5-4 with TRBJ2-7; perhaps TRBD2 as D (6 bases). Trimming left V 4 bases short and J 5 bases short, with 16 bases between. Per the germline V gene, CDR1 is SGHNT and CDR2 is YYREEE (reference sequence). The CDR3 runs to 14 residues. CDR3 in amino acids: CASSAPGLIHEQYF. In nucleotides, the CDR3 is TGTGCCAGCAGCGCCCCGGGACTTATCCACGAGCAGTACTTC.

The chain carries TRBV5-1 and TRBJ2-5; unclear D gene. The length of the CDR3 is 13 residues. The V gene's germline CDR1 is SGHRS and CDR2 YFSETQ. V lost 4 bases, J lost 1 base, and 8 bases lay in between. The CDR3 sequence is CASSRQFQETQYF. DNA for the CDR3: TGCGCCAGCAGCCGGCAGTTCCAAGAGACCCAGTACTTC.

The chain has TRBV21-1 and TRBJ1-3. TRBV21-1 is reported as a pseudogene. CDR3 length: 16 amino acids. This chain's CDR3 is CASSKARSRAGNTIYF. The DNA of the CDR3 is TGTGCCAGCAGCAAAGCGCGTTCGAGGGCTGGAAACACCATATATTTT.

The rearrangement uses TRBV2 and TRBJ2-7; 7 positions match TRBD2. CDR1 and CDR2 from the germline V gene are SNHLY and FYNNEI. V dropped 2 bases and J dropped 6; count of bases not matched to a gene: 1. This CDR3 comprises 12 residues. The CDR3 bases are TGTGCCAGCAGTGAATCGGGAGGCGAGCAGTACTTC. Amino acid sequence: CASSESGGEQYF.

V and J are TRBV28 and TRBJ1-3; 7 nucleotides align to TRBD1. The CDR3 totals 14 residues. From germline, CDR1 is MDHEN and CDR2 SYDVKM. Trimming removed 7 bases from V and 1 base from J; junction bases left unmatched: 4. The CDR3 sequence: CASTYRGSGNTIYF. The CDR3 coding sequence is TGTGCCAGCACGTACAGGGGTTCTGGAAACACCATATATTTT.

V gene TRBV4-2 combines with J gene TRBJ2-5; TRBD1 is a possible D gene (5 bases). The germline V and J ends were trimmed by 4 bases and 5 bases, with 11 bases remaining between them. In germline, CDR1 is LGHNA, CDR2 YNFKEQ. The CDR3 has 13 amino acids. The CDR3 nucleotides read TGTGCCAGCAGCCCCAGGGTTCGGGAGACCCAGTACTTC. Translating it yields CASSPRVRETQYF.

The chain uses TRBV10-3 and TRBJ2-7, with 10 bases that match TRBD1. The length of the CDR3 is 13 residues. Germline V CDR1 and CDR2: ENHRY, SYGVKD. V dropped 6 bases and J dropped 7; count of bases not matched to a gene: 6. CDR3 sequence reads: CAIRGQGTGEQYF. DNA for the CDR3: TGTGCCATCAGGGGACAGGGGACGGGGGAGCAGTACTTC.

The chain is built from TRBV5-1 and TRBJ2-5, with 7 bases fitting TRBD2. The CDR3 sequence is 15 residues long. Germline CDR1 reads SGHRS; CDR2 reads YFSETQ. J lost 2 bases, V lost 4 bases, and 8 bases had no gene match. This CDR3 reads CASSPGGSGQETQYF. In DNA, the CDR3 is TGCGCCAGCAGCCCCGGCGGTAGCGGGCAAGAGACCCAGTACTTC. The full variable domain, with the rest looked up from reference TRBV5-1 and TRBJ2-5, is KAGVTQTPRYLIKTRGQQVTLSCSPISGHRSVSWYQQTPGQGLQFLFEYFSETQRNKGNFPGRFSGRQFSNSRSEMNVSTLELGDSALYLCASSPGGSGQETQYFGPGTRLLVL.

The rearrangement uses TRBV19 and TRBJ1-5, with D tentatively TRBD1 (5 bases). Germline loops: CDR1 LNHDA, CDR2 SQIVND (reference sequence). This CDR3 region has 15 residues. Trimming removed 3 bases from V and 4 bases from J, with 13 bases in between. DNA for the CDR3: TGTGCCAGTAGTATGAATGGGGCTAGGAATCAGCCCCAGCATTTT. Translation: CASSMNGARNQPQHF. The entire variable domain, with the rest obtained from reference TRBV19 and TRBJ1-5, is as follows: DGGITQSPKYLFRKEGQNVTLSCEQNLNHDAMYWYRQDPGQGLRLIYYSQIVNDFQKGDIAEGYSVSREKKESFPLTVTSAQKNPTAFYLCASSMNGARNQPQHFGDGTRLSIL.

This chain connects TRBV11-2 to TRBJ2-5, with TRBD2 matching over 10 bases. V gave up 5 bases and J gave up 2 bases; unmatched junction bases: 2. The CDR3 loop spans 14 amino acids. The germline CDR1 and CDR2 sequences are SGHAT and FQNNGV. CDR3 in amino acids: CASSISGGQETQYF. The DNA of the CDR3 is TGTGCCAGCAGCATTAGCGGGGGGCAAGAGACCCAGTACTTC.

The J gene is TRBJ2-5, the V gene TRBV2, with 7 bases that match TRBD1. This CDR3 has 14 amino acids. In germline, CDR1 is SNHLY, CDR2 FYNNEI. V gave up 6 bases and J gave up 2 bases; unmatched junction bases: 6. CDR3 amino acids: CASSPDRQQETQYF. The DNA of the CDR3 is TGTGCCAGCAGCCCGGACAGGCAACAAGAGACCCAGTACTTC.